This T cell receptor beta chain was observed in a study of T cell clonotyping in hematopoietic cell transplantation. Measured with immunoSEQ multiplex PCR; TCRdb has only the in-frame clones, and not every one. Among approximately 16,000 clones, 75% to 90% were seen once, and the ten largest hold approximately 3%. Whole-study findings and limits: Graft donor and pretransplant recipient Inverse Simpson Index values predicted broader posttransplant TCR diversity. After transplant, recipient diversity fell while pathologically expanded clonotypes grew through day 180. Few recipient clonotypes overlapped donors; over 95% were de novo at given depth.

CDR1 MNHEY and CDR2 SVGAGI come from the germline V gene. V lost 4 bases, J lost 2 bases, and 5 bases lay in between. The CDR3 length is 12 residues. A remark on this clone: Its antigen is unknown.

This receptor was identified in a man between 50 and 59 years old in good health. Some clones in this sample may be carry-over from other donors' samples. The sequenced sample was peripheral blood mononuclear cells. The chain links TRBV6-5 to TRBJ1-2; possibly TRBD1 for D (5 bases). The CDR3, as DNA: TGTGCCAGCAGTTGGGACAACTATGGCTACACCTTC. Protein sequence: CASSWDNYGYTF.